This paragraph reports one T cell receptor (beta chain). The data were taken from a study of blood T cell repertoires in COVID-19. Across the study: T cells, B-cell-depleted T cells, or PBMCs supplied cDNA or gDNA.

TCRdb's table, derived via immunoSEQ multiplex PCR, lists solely in-frame clones and lacks some. The table lists 240,000 or so clones, around 80% of them singletons. The TCR comes from a woman aged 18-35 years with acute or convalescent COVID-19. Sequenced sample: peripheral blood.

This CDR3 is CASRGGRDSRSTDTQYF. In DNA form, the CDR3 reads TGTGCCAGCAGAGGCGGCAGGGACTCTCGGAGCACAGATACGCAGTATTTT. This chain links TRBV7-9 with TRBJ2-3, with D perhaps matching TRBD2 (6 bases). The germline gives CDR1 SEHNR, CDR2 FQNEAQ (reference sequence). The CDR3 covers 17 residues. The V end was cut by 6 bases, the J end by 0 bases, with 19 bases between.